Listed below are T cell receptor beta chains from one sample, sequenced in a study of immune evolution from preneoplasia to lung adenocarcinoma. TCRdb's copy holds only in-frame clones and misses some; the assay was immunoSEQ multiplex PCR. The profile covers several thousand clones, with approximately 80% appearing a single time and about 6.5% taken by the ten largest. The sequencing sample was made of FFPE adjacent normal lung tissue. These receptors were obtained from a person between 70 and 80 years old with lung adenocarcinoma. CDR3s include the opening cysteine and the closing phenylalanine or tryptophan. A D gene is named only where the DNA matches it firmly. Expanded clones get a size class; other rows say once, few or many, or leave the size out.

once,-,TRBJ2-1,TRBV7-2,CASTSIYSYNEQFF,TGTGCCAGCACCTCGATTTACTCCTACAATGAGCAGTTCTTC
-,-,TRBJ1-2,TRBV7-2,CASSIQTSNYGYTF,TGTGCCAGCAGCATACAAACGAGTAACTATGGCTACACCTTC
-,-,TRBJ2-2,TRBV6-4,CASSGTDTGELFF,TGTGCCAGCAGTGGGACAGACACCGGGGAGCTGTTTTTT
-,TRBD2,TRBJ2-3,TRBV6-5,CASNRLAGARDTQYF,TGTGCCAGCAACAGGCTAGCGGGAGCCAGGGATACGCAGTATTTT
-,TRBD2,TRBJ2-3,TRBV19,CASSLFPRGGQDTQYF,TGTGCCAGTAGTCTTTTTCCGCGGGGGGGCCAGGATACGCAGTATTTT
-,-,TRBJ2-7,TRBV30,CAWKADAYEQYF,TGTGCCTGGAAAGCAGATGCCTACGAGCAGTACTTC
large,-,TRBJ1-5,TRBV30,CAWSGQATNQPQHF,TGTGCCTGGAGTGGACAGGCTACCAATCAGCCCCAGCATTTT
once,-,TRBJ1-1,TRBV28,CASSLVGVEAFF,TGTGCCAGCAGTTTAGTAGGGGTTGAAGCTTTCTTT
-,-,TRBJ1-2,TRBV6-1,CASSEGFRQSALFF,TGTGCCAGCAGTGAAGGTTTCCGTCAGTCGGCCCTCTTCTTC
-,TRBD1,TRBJ2-5,TRBV6-5,CASSYNRGQETQYF,TGTGCCAGCAGTTACAACAGGGGACAGGAGACCCAGTACTTC
-,TRBD1,TRBJ1-3,TRBV11-2,CASSTTGGNTIYF,TGTGCCAGCAGTACGACAGGGGGAAACACCATATATTTT
-,TRBD1,TRBJ1-6,TRBV30,CAWAWDRDSPLHF,TGTGCCTGGGCCTGGGACAGGGATTCACCCCTCCACTTT
-,TRBD1,TRBJ1-1,TRBV30,CAATGYAEAFF,TGTGCCGCGACAGGGTATGCTGAAGCTTTCTTT
-,-,TRBJ1-6,TRBV15,CATSRAADNSPLHF,TGTGCCACCAGCAGGGCAGCAGATAATTCACCCCTCCACTTT
-,-,TRBJ1-2,TRBV19,CASSQFYGYTF,TGTGCCAGTAGCCAATTCTATGGCTACACCTTC
-,-,TRBJ1-2,TRBV18,CASSRIVYTF,TGTGCCAGCTCACGGATAGTCTACACCTTC
-,-,TRBJ2-7,TRBV30,CAWSEGYEQYF,TGTGCCTGGAGCGAAGGGTACGAGCAGTACTTC
-,-,TRBJ1-5,TRBV27,CASSLVGHNQPQHF,TGTGCCAGCAGTTTAGTAGGCCACAATCAGCCCCAGCATTTT
-,TRBD1,TRBJ1-2,TRBV28,CATRGPYGYTF,TGTGCCACCAGGGGGCCCTATGGCTACACCTTC
-,-,TRBJ1-2,TRBV19,CASSISIGYGYTF,TGTGCCAGTAGTATCTCGATCGGGTATGGCTACACCTTC
-,TRBD1,TRBJ1-2,TRBV29-1,CSVAGVRQGNGYTF,TGCAGCGTTGCGGGGGTAAGACAGGGGAATGGCTACACCTTC
-,-,TRBJ1-1,TRBV7-9,CASRFGTEAFF,TGTGCCAGCAGATTCGGCACTGAAGCTTTCTTT
-,-,TRBJ1-5,TRBV6-6,CASSYSGAGEDQPQHF,TGTGCCAGCAGTTACTCGGGGGCAGGGGAGGATCAGCCCCAGCATTTT
-,-,TRBJ1-3,TRBV5-1,CASSLIGGAGGNTIYF,TGCGCCAGCAGCTTGATCGGGGGGGCAGGTGGAAACACCATATATTTT
once,TRBD2,TRBJ2-5,TRBV7-6,CASSLGALAGKSQETQYF,TGTGCCAGCAGCTTAGGGGCGCTAGCGGGAAAATCGCAAGAGACCCAGTACTTC
-,-,TRBJ2-7,TRBV7-6,CASSKSPTGTLSYEQYF,TGTGCCAGCAGCAAATCCCCAACGGGGACGCTCTCCTACGAGCAGTACTTC
-,-,TRBJ2-7,TRBV29-1,CSVLGGGLAYEQYF,TGCAGCGTTCTGGGCGGGGGCCTAGCCTACGAGCAGTACTTC
-,TRBD1,TRBJ2-3,TRBV28,CASSFEGAAGTQYF,TGTGCCAGCAGTTTTGAGGGGGCAGCAGGTACGCAGTATTTT
few,TRBD2,TRBJ2-7,TRBV7-2,CASSYGLAETYEQYF,TGTGCCAGCAGCTACGGACTAGCGGAAACCTACGAGCAGTACTTC
-,TRBD2,TRBJ2-3,TRBV7-2,CASSPPLTSGGDTQYF,TGTGCCAGCAGCCCGCCCCTGACTAGCGGGGGGGATACGCAGTATTTT
-,-,TRBJ1-3,TRBV2,CASSESFSGNTIYF,TGTGCCAGCAGTGAAAGTTTCTCTGGAAACACCATATATTTT